Below are 2 T cell receptor beta chains sequenced from a single sample in a study of shared clonotypes between healthy human individuals. Produced via immunoSEQ multiplex PCR; TCRdb's table is partial and in-frame only. The sample holds over 2 million clones, less than 95% seen once. Naive CD8 cells lacked CD45RO, underwent positive selection for CCR7 and left out terminally differentiated effector memory CD45RA+ cells. Sequenced material: naive CD8+ T cells sorted from blood. Every receptor here comes from a man between 18 and 29 years old in good health.

This sequence joins TRBV7-9 and TRBJ1-1, with 8 bases fitting TRBD1. V gave up 0 bases and J gave up 1 base; unmatched junction bases: 4. Germline V gene data show CDR1 as SEHNR and CDR2 as FQNEAQ (reference sequence). The CDR3 extends over 16 amino acids. CDR3 DNA sequence: TGTGCCAGCAGCTTAGCCCCCACAGGGGGGAACACTGAAGCTTTCTTT. Protein product: CASSLAPTGGNTEAFF.

The table lists this clone with a count of one. CDR3 DNA sequence: TGTGCCAGCAGCCAGCCCGACTCTGGAAACACCATATATTTT. Amino acid sequence: CASSQPDSGNTIYF. The chain uses TRBV16 and TRBJ1-3; D is unclear. V lost 3 bases to trimming and J lost 0 bases, with 6 bases between them. CDR3 length: 14 residues. The germline CDR1 and CDR2 sequences are KGHSY and FQNENV. Supplemented by reference TRBV16 and TRBJ1-3, the full variable domain reads GEEVAQTPKHLVRGEGQKAKLYCAPIKGHSYVFWYQQVLKNEFKFLISFQNENVFDETGMPKERFSAKCLPNSPCSLEIQATKLEDSAVYFCASSQPDSGNTIYFGEGSWLTVV.